Below are 6 T cell receptor beta chains sequenced from a single sample in a study of blood T cell repertoires in COVID-19. Method: immunoSEQ multiplex PCR; TCRdb's copy keeps in-frame clones and lacks some. The data contain 35,000 to 55,000 clones, roughly 88% of them seen just once; the ten biggest clones take up 3.5% to 4.5%. Sequenced input: peripheral blood. Receptors originate from a human donor in a cohort sampled during active COVID-19.

This sequence joins TRBV9 and TRBJ2-3; TRBD2 is a possible D gene (7 bases). CDR1 is SGDLS and CDR2 is YYNGEE in the germline V gene. The V gene lost 2 bases and the J gene lost 6 bases, with 10 bases spanning the gap. The CDR3 covers 13 residues. CDR3 in DNA: TGTGCCAGCAGCGTTGGGGGGGCGGATACGCAGTATTTT. Protein product: CASSVGGADTQYF.

The gene calls are TRBV11-2 and TRBJ2-5, with 9 bases that match TRBD1. V trimming: 10 bases; J trimming: 5 bases; junction bases outside the gene matches: 20. CDR1 is SGHAT, CDR2 FQNNGV, per germline. The CDR3 runs 17 residues. The CDR3 region has the DNA TGTGCCACCTCAGGAGGGGACAGGGCCCCCCCCAGGGAGACCCAGTACTTC. Encoded protein: CATSGGDRAPPRETQYF.

The chain has TRBV2 and TRBJ1-2; maybe TRBD1 (6 bases). The CDR3 covers 12 residues. V was clipped by 7 bases and J by 4 bases, with 10 bases between them. CDR1 is SNHLY and CDR2 is FYNNEI in the germline V gene. The CDR3 bases are TGTGCCAGCATTGGACAGTCCTATGGCTACACCTTC. This translates into CASIGQSYGYTF.

The V call is TRBV6-2 or TRBV6-3, the J call TRBJ1-6; TRBD1 might be the D (5 bases). Germline V lookup: CDR1 MNHEY, CDR2 SVGEGT. The CDR3 covers 14 residues. The V end was cut by 3 bases, the J end by 9 bases, with 12 bases between. In DNA form, the CDR3 reads TGTGCCAGCAGTTATGCCCAGGGCAGTTCACCCCTCCACTTT. It specifies CASSYAQGSSPLHF.

The sample holds a few counts of this clone. The chain recombines TRBV10-3 with TRBJ2-2, with 8 nucleotides matching TRBD2. CDR1 is ENHRY and CDR2 is SYGVKD in the germline V gene. The CDR3 runs 16 residues. V shed 4 bases and J 7 bases; nucleotides not matched to a gene: 11. In nucleotides, the CDR3 is TGTGCCATCAGTGGACCTTCCGCGGGAGGCAGCGGGGAGCTGTTTTTT. Protein: CAISGPSAGGSGELFF.

This clone was seen a single time. The chain couples TRBV19 to TRBJ1-4; unclear D gene. The CDR3 is 14 residues long. CDR1 LNHDA and CDR2 SQIVND come from the germline V gene (reference sequence). V lost 5 bases and J 6 bases, leaving 13 bases between the germline ends. As DNA, the CDR3 is TGTGCCAGTAGTTTGACTACCCGGGATGAAAAACTGTTTTTT. This codes for CASSLTTRDEKLFF.